This T cell receptor beta chain was observed in a study of blood T cell repertoires in COVID-19. Study details: Acute and convalescent COVID-19 samples came from the United States, Italy and Spain. T cells, B-cell-depleted T cells, or PBMCs supplied cDNA or gDNA.

As originally analysed: Amplification of reference gene primers was used by the study to estimate nucleated cell counts. The table came from immunoSEQ multiplex PCR; TCRdb's copy has only in-frame clones and leaves some out. V and J calls and clone size are as listed in that table; D and trimming were resolved from the DNA. In the table there are about 21,000 clones, roughly 86% of which are singletons. This clone was recorded a few times. The TCR originated in a man between 65 and 85 years old with acute or convalescent COVID-19. Sample: peripheral blood.

CDR3 region: CASSEALAGADTQYF. In DNA, the CDR3 is TGTGCCAGCAGTGAAGCGCTAGCGGGAGCAGATACGCAGTATTTT. V is TRBV6-1 and J is TRBJ2-3, with 10 bases matching TRBD2. CDR1 is MNHNS, CDR2 SASEGT, per germline. V trimming: 0 bases; J trimming: 4 bases; junction bases outside the gene matches: 1. CDR3 size: 15 residues.